The 15 T cell receptor beta chains below all came from one sample that was sequenced in a study of lymphopenia after photon versus proton radiotherapy. Assay: immunoSEQ multiplex PCR; the TCRdb copy retains only in-frame clones and omits some. The sample shows approximately 20,000 clones, approximately 91% of them seen only once. The sequenced sample was peripheral blood, obtained from a patient treated with proton-based radiotherapy. The source is a woman aged 70-85 years with pancreatic cancer. Some clones in this sample may be carry-over from other donors' samples.

This clone occurred a few times. The chain combines TRBV7-6 with TRBJ2-7; D possibly corresponds to TRBD1 (5 bases). V gave up 1 base and J gave up 3 bases, with 7 bases separating them. The CDR3 runs to 13 residues. The germline V gene encodes CDR1 SGHVS and CDR2 FNYEAQ. The CDR3 region has the DNA TGTGCCAGCAGCTTAGGTACAGGCTACGAGCAGTACTTC. Translating it yields CASSLGTGYEQYF.

The V and J genes are TRBV30 and TRBJ1-2; the match to TRBD1 covers 7 bases. The CDR3 totals 12 residues. The ends lost 5 bases at V and 13 bases at J; junction bases unmatched: 13. CDR1 and CDR2 from the germline V gene are GTSNPN and SVGIG (reference sequence). This chain's CDR3 is CAWAPGQFPLTF. The CDR3, as DNA: TGTGCCTGGGCCCCGGGACAGTTCCCTCTCACCTTC.

V and J are TRBV28 and TRBJ1-5; 7 bases match TRBD1. The CDR3 totals 13 residues. The germline V gene encodes CDR1 MDHEN and CDR2 SYDVKM. V was clipped by 6 bases and J by 7 bases; unmatched bases: 6. The CDR3 sequence is CASSLTGVQPQHF. The CDR3 region has the DNA TGTGCCAGCAGCCTTACAGGGGTCCAGCCCCAGCATTTT.

The chain links TRBV7-3 to TRBJ2-1; 9 nucleotides match TRBD2. The V segment lost 3 bases and the J segment 8 bases; nucleotides outside the gene matches: 8. CDR3 length: 15 residues. Germline V CDR1 and CDR2: SGHTA, FQGTGA. This CDR3 is CASSFLAGATDEQFF. The CDR3 DNA reads as TGTGCCAGCAGCTTCTTAGCGGGGGCCACGGATGAGCAGTTCTTC.

The rearrangement links TRBV28 to TRBJ1-2; a possible D gene is TRBD1 (5 bases). The CDR3 is made up of 13 amino acids. Germline V lookup: CDR1 MDHEN, CDR2 SYDVKM. V lost 6 bases and J 4 bases, leaving 12 bases between the germline ends. This CDR3 is CASRGGEFYGYTF. The CDR3 DNA is TGTGCCAGCAGGGGGGGGGAGTTCTATGGCTACACCTTC.

V usage is TRBV11-2 and J usage is TRBJ2-1, with 9 bases matching TRBD2. The CDR3 sequence is 18 residues long. After removal of 5 bases from V and 6 bases from J, the junction contained 17 bases not matched to a gene. Germline lookup yields CDR1 SGHAT and CDR2 FQNNGV. CDR3 amino acids: CASSLGGGGLPKSNEQFF. The CDR3 nucleotides read TGTGCCAGCAGCCTCGGCGGGGGGGGACTCCCAAAGTCCAATGAGCAGTTCTTC.

This chain uses TRBV7-9 with TRBJ2-1; perhaps TRBD2 as D (6 bases). CDR1 SEHNR and CDR2 FQNEAQ come from the germline V gene (reference sequence). The CDR3 extends over 12 amino acids. V shed 2 bases and J shed 14 bases, with 13 bases lying between them. The CDR3 DNA sequence: TGTGCCAGCAGCTTAAACGGACTACAGGAGTTCTTC. Encoded protein: CASSLNGLQEFF. Based on the CDR3 plus reference TRBV7-9 and TRBJ2-1, the full variable domain is DTGVSQNPRHKITKRGQNVTFRCDPISEHNRLYWYRQTLGQGPEFLTYFQNEAQLEKSRLLSDRFSAERPKGSFSTLEIQRTEQGDSAMYLCASSLNGLQEFFGPGTRLTVL.

V gene TRBV10-3 combines with J gene TRBJ1-1; D is perhaps TRBD1 (5 bases). V was shortened by 2 bases and J by 0 bases, with 10 bases between the two germline ends. Germline V gene sequence: CDR1 ENHRY, CDR2 SYGVKD. The CDR3 extends over 15 amino acids. Here the CDR3 reads CAISEAGSMNTEAFF. CDR3 DNA: TGTGCCATCAGTGAGGCAGGGTCCATGAACACTGAAGCTTTCTTT.

The chain couples TRBV6-4 to TRBJ1-3, with TRBD1 identical over 7 bases. The length of the CDR3 is 15 residues. Germline V lookup: CDR1 MRHNA, CDR2 SNTAGT. V lost 6 bases to trimming and J lost 2 bases; unmatched junction nucleotides: 7. The CDR3 region is CASSDLTGTGNTIYF. CDR3 nucleotide sequence: TGTGCCAGCAGCGATTTGACAGGGACTGGAAACACCATATATTTT.

This clone was counted only a few times. V is TRBV6-1 and J is TRBJ1-2; D is ambiguous. CDR3 length equals 17 residues. Germline assignment: CDR1 MNHNS and CDR2 SASEGT. V was cut by 0 bases and J by 7 bases, with 21 bases left in between. Here the CDR3 reads CASSEAHTKVYKGGYTF. CDR3 bases: TGTGCCAGCAGTGAAGCCCATACCAAAGTTTATAAGGGTGGCTACACCTTC.

The chain combines TRBV30 with TRBJ2-1; possible D gene TRBD2, 6 bases. Between the trimmed V and J ends, which lost 3 bases and 0 bases, there was a span of 6 bases. The CDR3 consists of 13 residues. CDR1 is GTSNPN, CDR2 SVGIG, per germline (reference sequence). The CDR3: CAWSGSSYNEQFF. The CDR3, as DNA: TGTGCCTGGAGCGGGAGCTCCTACAATGAGCAGTTCTTC.

V and J are TRBV28 and TRBJ1-5; D gene unclear. V lost 4 bases, J lost 8 bases, and 18 bases lay in between. Germline CDR1 MDHEN, CDR2 SYDVKM. CDR3 length: 15 amino acids. The CDR3 DNA is TGTGCCAGCAGTTCCCCCGGCCAGACCTATGAGCCCCAGCATTTT. Its protein is CASSSPGQTYEPQHF.

The chain recombines TRBV28 with TRBJ1-1, with a possible D match to TRBD1 (5 bases). The length of the CDR3 is 14 residues. V lost 6 bases and J lost 6, with 17 bases in between. CDR1 is MDHEN and CDR2 is SYDVKM in the germline V gene. CDR3 nucleotides: TGTGCCAGCAGGCCCTCGACAGCGAGGGCTGAAGCTTTCTTT. As protein: CASRPSTARAEAFF.

This clone was picked up one time. Compared with germline, one end of the junction differs, possibly owing to a read error. The chain carries TRBV7-7 and TRBJ2-2, with D uncertain. CDR3 length: 14 amino acids. Germline CDR1 reads SSHAT; CDR2 reads FNYEAQ (reference sequence). CDR3 sequence: CASSLSRNTGELFF. In DNA form, the CDR3 reads TGTGCTAGCAGCTTATCCAGAAACACCGGGGAGCTGTTTTTT.

This clone was recorded once. The chain is built from TRBV19 and TRBJ2-7; D not certain. Looked up from germline, CDR1 is LNHDA and CDR2 is SQIVND (reference sequence). This CDR3 has 13 residues. The ends were cut back, 1 base at V and 1 base at J, with 5 bases in the middle. CDR3 protein: CASSIGRSYEQYF. The CDR3 DNA is TGTGCCAGTAGTATAGGGAGATCCTACGAGCAGTACTTC.